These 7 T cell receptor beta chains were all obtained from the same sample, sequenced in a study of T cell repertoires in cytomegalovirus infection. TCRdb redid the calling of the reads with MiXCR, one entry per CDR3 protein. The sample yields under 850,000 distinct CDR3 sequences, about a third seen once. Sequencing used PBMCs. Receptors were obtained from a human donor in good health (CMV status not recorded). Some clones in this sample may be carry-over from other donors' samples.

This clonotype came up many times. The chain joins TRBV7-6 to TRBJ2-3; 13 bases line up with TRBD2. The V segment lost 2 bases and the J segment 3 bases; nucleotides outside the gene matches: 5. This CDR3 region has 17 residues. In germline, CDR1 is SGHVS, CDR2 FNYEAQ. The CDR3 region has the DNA TGTGCCAGCAGCTTACTACTAGCGGGAGGGTCTACAGATACGCAGTATTTT. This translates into CASSLLLAGGSTDTQYF.

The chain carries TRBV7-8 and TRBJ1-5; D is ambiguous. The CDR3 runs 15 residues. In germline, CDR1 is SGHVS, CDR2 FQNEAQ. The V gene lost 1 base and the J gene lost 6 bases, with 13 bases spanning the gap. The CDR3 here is CASSLERVGGQPQHF. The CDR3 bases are TGTGCCAGCAGCTTAGAGAGGGTCGGCGGTCAGCCCCAGCATTTT.

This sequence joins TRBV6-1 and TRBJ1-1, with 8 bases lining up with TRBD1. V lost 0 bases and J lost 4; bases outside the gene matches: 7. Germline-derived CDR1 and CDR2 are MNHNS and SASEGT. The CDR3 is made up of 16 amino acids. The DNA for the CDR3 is TGTGCCAGCAGTGAAGCGGCAGGGGGCTTGAGCACTGAAGCTTTCTTT. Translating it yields CASSEAAGGLSTEAFF.

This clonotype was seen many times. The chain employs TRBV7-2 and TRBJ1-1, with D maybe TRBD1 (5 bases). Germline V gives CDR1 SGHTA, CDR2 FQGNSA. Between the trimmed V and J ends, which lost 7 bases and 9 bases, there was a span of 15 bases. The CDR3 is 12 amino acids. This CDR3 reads CASTSGDPKAFF. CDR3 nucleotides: TGTGCCAGCACCAGTGGGGACCCGAAAGCTTTCTTT.

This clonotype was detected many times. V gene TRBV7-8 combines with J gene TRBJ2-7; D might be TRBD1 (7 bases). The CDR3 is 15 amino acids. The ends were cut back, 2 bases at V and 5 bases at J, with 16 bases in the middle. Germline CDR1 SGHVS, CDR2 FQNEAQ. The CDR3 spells CASSLLRQGGHEQYF. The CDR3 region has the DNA TGTGCCAGCAGCTTATTACGGCAGGGGGGCCACGAGCAGTACTTC.

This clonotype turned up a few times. The CDR3 loop reads CASSLWKGMDYGYTF. The CDR3 nucleotides are TGTGCCAGCAGTTTATGGAAAGGGATGGACTATGGCTACACCTTC. This chain uses TRBV12-3 or TRBV12-4 with TRBJ1-2; no firm D call. V shed 2 bases and J shed 3 bases, with 13 bases lying between them. There are 15 residues in the CDR3.

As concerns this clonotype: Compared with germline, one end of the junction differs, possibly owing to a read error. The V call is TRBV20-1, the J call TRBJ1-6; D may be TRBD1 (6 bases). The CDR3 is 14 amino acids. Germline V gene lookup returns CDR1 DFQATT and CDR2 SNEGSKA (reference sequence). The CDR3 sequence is CSSRDPRGNSPLHF. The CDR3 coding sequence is TGCAGTTCTAGAGATCCCAGGGGAAATTCACCCCTCCACTTT.